Following are 3 T cell receptor beta chains from one sample sequenced in a study of control samples from healthy donors and cancer patients. TCRdb keeps only in-frame clones here, not all; method: immunoSEQ multiplex PCR. The sample carries some 150,000 clones, 90% to 95% recorded once. Sequencing input: PBMCs. Receptor source: a man in his 60s with colorectal cancer.

The rearrangement uses TRBV3-1 (or the pseudogene TRBV3-2) and TRBJ2-3, with TRBD2 matching 8 bases. Unmatched junction bases numbered 0, after V lost 1 base and J lost 0 bases. This CDR3 region has 15 residues. Germline lookup yields CDR1 LGHDT and CDR2 YNNKEL (reference sequence). The CDR3 nucleotides are TGTGCCAGCAGCCAAGGACTAGCGAGCACAGATACGCAGTATTTT. Amino acids: CASSQGLASTDTQYF.

V gene TRBV7-2 combines with J gene TRBJ2-1; D is unresolved. From germline, CDR1 is SGHTA and CDR2 FQGNSA. With 2 bases removed from V and 4 bases from J, the gap between germline ends came to 6 bases. The CDR3 length is 13 residues. CDR3 bases: TGTGCCAGCAGCTTATTCGAGTACAATGAGCAGTTCTTC. This gives the protein CASSLFEYNEQFF.

This clone is a singleton in its sample. This chain connects TRBV20-1 to TRBJ1-2, with D possibly matching TRBD1 (5 bases). The CDR3 contains 15 residues. Germline V CDR1 and CDR2: DFQATT, SNEGSKA (reference sequence). Trimming removed 3 bases from V and 2 bases from J, with 16 bases in between. CDR3 in DNA: TGCAGTGCTAGTTTGGACATAGAAGGGAACTATGGCTACACCTTC. It yields the protein CSASLDIEGNYGYTF.